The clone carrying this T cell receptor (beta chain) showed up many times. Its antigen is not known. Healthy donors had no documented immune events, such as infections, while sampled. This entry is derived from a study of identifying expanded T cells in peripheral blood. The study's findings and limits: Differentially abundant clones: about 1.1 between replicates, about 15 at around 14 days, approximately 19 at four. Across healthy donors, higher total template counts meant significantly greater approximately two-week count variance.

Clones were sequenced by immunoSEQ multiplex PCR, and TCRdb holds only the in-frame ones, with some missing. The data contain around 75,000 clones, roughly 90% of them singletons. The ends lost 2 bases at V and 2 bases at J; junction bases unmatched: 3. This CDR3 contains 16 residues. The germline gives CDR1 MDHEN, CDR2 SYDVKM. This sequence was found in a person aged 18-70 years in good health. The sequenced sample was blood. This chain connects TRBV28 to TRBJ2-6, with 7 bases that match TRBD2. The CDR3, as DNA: TGTGCCAGCAGTTTAGGGGGGGTGACTGGGGCCAACGTCCTGACTTTC. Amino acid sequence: CASSLGGVTGANVLTF.